These 20 T cell receptor beta chains were all obtained from the same sample, sequenced in a study of blood T cell repertoires in COVID-19. Assay: immunoSEQ multiplex PCR; the TCRdb copy retains only in-frame clones and omits some. The repertoire holds 90,000 to 150,000 clones, with roughly 76% as singletons. Sequenced input: peripheral blood. These receptors all come from a human donor in a cohort sampled during active COVID-19.

This chain links TRBV4-3 with TRBJ2-2; weak D call: TRBD2 (5 bases). The germline V gene has CDR1 LGHNA and CDR2 YSLEER. Trimming removed 1 base from V and 11 bases from J, with 11 bases in between. This CDR3 is built from 13 residues. CDR3 loop: CASSQVSGSELFF. The CDR3 bases are TGCGCCAGCAGCCAAGTAAGCGGCTCCGAGCTGTTTTTT.

This clone has just one count. The V call is TRBV5-1, the J call TRBJ1-4, with 8 bases aligning to TRBD1. Germline CDR1 reads SGHRS; CDR2 reads YFSETQ. The CDR3 contains 17 residues. The ends lost 3 bases at V and 3 bases at J; junction bases unmatched: 10. The CDR3 bases are TGCGCCAGCAGCTCCTCAGGGGGCGTCGGGTCTAATGAAAAACTGTTTTTT. Translation gives CASSSSGGVGSNEKLFF.

The V call is TRBV2, the J call TRBJ2-1; 7 nucleotides match TRBD2. Germline-derived CDR1 and CDR2 are SNHLY and FYNNEI. The CDR3 is 13 residues long. Germline trimming cut 7 bases from V and 6 bases from J; bases unmatched to any gene: 6. In DNA form, the CDR3 reads TGTGCCAGCAAAAGCGGGGCCCTCAATGAGCAGTTCTTC. Translation: CASKSGALNEQFF.

This chain connects TRBV28 to TRBJ2-7; D not certain. The CDR3 is made up of 13 amino acids. Germline CDR1 MDHEN, CDR2 SYDVKM. Between the trimmed V and J ends, which lost 7 bases and 2 bases, there was a span of 12 bases. The CDR3 loop is CASITSVPYEQYF. The CDR3 DNA is TGTGCCAGCATTACGTCGGTTCCCTACGAGCAGTACTTC.

The CDR3 loop reads CASSSRRDTGELFF. DNA for the CDR3: TGTGCCAGCAGCTCCCGAAGAGACACCGGGGAGCTGTTTTTT. The chain recombines TRBV7-2 with TRBJ2-2, with D uncertain. Germline CDR1 and CDR2: SGHTA and FQGNSA. Trimming removed 4 bases from V and 3 bases from J, with 9 bases in between. The CDR3 runs 14 residues.

The chain is built from TRBV21-1 and TRBJ2-7; the table's D call, TRBD1, was not checked against the DNA. TRBV21-1 is an annotated pseudogene. The CDR3 runs to 14 residues. CDR3 loop: CASSTRDTYYEQYF. CDR3 nucleotide sequence: TGTGCCAGCAGCACCCGGGACACCTACTACGAGCAGTACTTC.

The chain employs TRBV9 and TRBJ1-5; D is possibly TRBD1 (6 bases). V lost 3 bases to trimming and J lost 6 bases, with 16 bases between them. The CDR3 contains 15 residues. CDR1 is SGDLS and CDR2 is YYNGEE in the germline V gene. CDR3 in amino acids: CASSAGRGFGQPQHF. Written as DNA, the CDR3 is TGTGCCAGCAGCGCCGGGAGGGGGTTCGGTCAGCCCCAGCATTTT.

The chain is built from TRBV9 and TRBJ1-3; D is perhaps TRBD1 (6 bases). CDR3 size: 15 residues. V gave up 1 base and J gave up 1 base, with 9 bases separating them. The germline V gene has CDR1 SGDLS and CDR2 YYNGEE. The CDR3 is CASSVFGQSGNTIYF. CDR3 DNA sequence: TGTGCCAGCAGCGTATTCGGACAGTCTGGAAACACCATATATTTT.

The V call is TRBV7-3, the J call TRBJ2-5, with 9 bases matching TRBD2. This CDR3 comprises 16 residues. Germline V gene data show CDR1 as SGHTA and CDR2 as FQGTGA. The V and J ends lost 5 bases and 5 bases, in that order; junction bases with no gene match: 12. Here the CDR3 DNA reads TGTGCCAGCAGCCCTTCAGCGGGAGGCTCTTGGGAGACCCAGTACTTC. Translation: CASSPSAGGSWETQYF.

The rearrangement uses TRBV27 and TRBJ2-3; possible D gene TRBD2, 5 bases. V was clipped by 2 bases and J by 4 bases, with 22 bases between them. Germline V lookup: CDR1 MNHEY, CDR2 SMNVEV (reference sequence). The CDR3 loop spans 18 amino acids. The CDR3 sequence is CASSLTDRSPGFADTQYF. DNA for the CDR3: TGTGCCAGCAGTTTAACCGACCGATCGCCGGGGTTCGCAGATACGCAGTATTTT.

This rearrangement joins TRBV7-3 to TRBJ2-3; 12 positions match TRBD2. CDR3 size: 17 residues. The V gene's germline CDR1 is SGHTA and CDR2 FQGTGA. V was pared by 4 bases and J by 1 base, with 6 bases of the junction left unmatched. This CDR3 reads CASSSLAGGVGTDTQYF. CDR3 sequence (DNA): TGTGCCAGCAGCTCGCTAGCGGGAGGGGTAGGCACAGATACGCAGTATTTT.

V is TRBV25-1 and J is TRBJ2-1; possibly TRBD1 for D (6 bases). Germline V CDR1 and CDR2: MGHDK, SYGVNS. The CDR3 covers 14 residues. V was clipped by 7 bases and J by 4 bases, with 14 bases between them. This CDR3 reads CASKPGTKYNEQFF. The CDR3 coding sequence is TGTGCCAGCAAACCCGGGACAAAATACAATGAGCAGTTCTTC.

V is TRBV27 and J is TRBJ2-3; TRBD1 is a possible D gene (7 bases). The V end was cut by 5 bases, the J end by 4 bases, with 22 bases between. The CDR3 is 17 amino acids. Germline assignment: CDR1 MNHEY and CDR2 SMNVEV (reference sequence). DNA for the CDR3: TGTGCCAGCAGTGTTCCAACCCAGGGGGGTAGGTCAGATACGCAGTATTTT. Translated: CASSVPTQGGRSDTQYF.

The chain has TRBV18 and TRBJ2-1, with D possibly TRBD1 on 6 matching bases. Germline V lookup: CDR1 KGHSH, CDR2 LQKENI. CDR3 length: 17 residues. V was clipped by 2 bases and J by 0 bases, with 14 bases between them. CDR3 bases: TGTGCCAGCTCACCAGATCCGGGACAAAGCTCCTACAATGAGCAGTTCTTC. Its protein is CASSPDPGQSSYNEQFF.

The V gene is TRBV20-1, the J gene TRBJ2-7; 8 bases map to TRBD1. The V gene's germline CDR1 is DFQATT and CDR2 SNEGSKA (reference sequence). The CDR3 loop spans 14 amino acids. The V segment lost 3 bases and the J segment 6 bases; nucleotides outside the gene matches: 10. CDR3 residues: CSASPQGAGGEQYF. The CDR3 bases are TGCAGTGCTAGTCCGCAGGGGGCTGGAGGCGAGCAGTACTTC.

This chain joins TRBV11-3 and TRBJ2-7; no firm D call. Between the trimmed V and J ends, which lost 2 bases and 2 bases, there was a span of 16 bases. The germline V gene encodes CDR1 SGHNT and CDR2 YENEEA. The CDR3 length is 16 residues. The CDR3 sequence is CASSLYLSSGPYEQYF. The CDR3 DNA reads as TGTGCCAGCAGCTTATACCTGAGTAGTGGGCCCTACGAGCAGTACTTC.

Details on this clone: Other DNA sequences of this sample code for an identical CDR3. J is TRBJ1-2 and V is TRBV28; D is unresolved. Germline CDR1 is MDHEN and CDR2 is SYDVKM. This CDR3 is built from 12 residues. Trimming pared 4 bases from V and 2 bases from J, leaving 5 bases between. The DNA of the CDR3 is TGTGCCAGCAGTTCAGGAAACTATGGCTACACCTTC. Residues: CASSSGNYGYTF.

This clone was counted a single time. The chain couples TRBV3-1 (or the pseudogene TRBV3-2) to TRBJ2-7; 14 bases map to TRBD2. V was clipped by 0 bases and J by 4 bases; unmatched bases: 5. CDR3 size: 17 residues. Germline-derived CDR1 and CDR2 are LGHDT and YNNKEL (reference sequence). CDR3 residues: CASSQERGTSGSYEQYF. The CDR3 coding sequence is TGTGCCAGCAGCCAAGAACGAGGGACTAGCGGGAGTTACGAGCAGTACTTC.

This sequence joins TRBV18 and TRBJ2-5; D is possibly TRBD2 (5 bases). This CDR3 is built from 14 residues. Germline V lookup: CDR1 KGHSH, CDR2 LQKENI. Trimming removed 1 base from V and 2 bases from J, with 8 bases in between. The CDR3 coding sequence is TGTGCCAGCTCACCACGGGAGTGGCAAGAGACCCAGTACTTC. It yields the protein CASSPREWQETQYF.

In this sample, this clone turned up once. The chain employs TRBV9 and TRBJ1-2, with D possibly TRBD1 on 6 matching bases. Trimming cost V 4 bases and J 2 bases, with 15 bases left between them. CDR1 and CDR2 from the germline V gene are SGDLS and YYNGEE. This CDR3 region has 15 residues. CDR3: CASSSLGQPNYGYTF. CDR3 sequence (DNA): TGTGCCAGCAGCTCCCTCGGACAGCCCAACTATGGCTACACCTTC.